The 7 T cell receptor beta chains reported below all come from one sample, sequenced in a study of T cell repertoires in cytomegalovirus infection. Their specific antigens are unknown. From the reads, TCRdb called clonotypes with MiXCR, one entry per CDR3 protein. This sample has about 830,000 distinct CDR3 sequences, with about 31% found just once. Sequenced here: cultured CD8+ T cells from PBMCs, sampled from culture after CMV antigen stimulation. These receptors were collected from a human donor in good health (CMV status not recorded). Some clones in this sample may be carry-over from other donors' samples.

The CDR3 loop is CASSLGRLGLHEQYF. The CDR3 nucleotides read TGTGCCAGCAGTTTGGGAAGGCTGGGCCTACACGAGCAGTACTTC. The chain carries TRBV28 and TRBJ2-7; D is ambiguous. V dropped 3 bases and J dropped 5 bases, with 17 bases sitting between them. The germline CDR1 and CDR2 sequences are MDHEN and SYDVKM. The CDR3 sequence is 15 residues long.

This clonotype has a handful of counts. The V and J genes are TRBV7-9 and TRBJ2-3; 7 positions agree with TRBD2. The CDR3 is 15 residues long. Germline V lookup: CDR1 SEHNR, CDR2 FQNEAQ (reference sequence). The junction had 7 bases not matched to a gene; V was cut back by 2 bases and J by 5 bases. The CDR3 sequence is CASSLSGAGLDTQYF. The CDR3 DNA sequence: TGTGCCAGCAGCTTAAGCGGGGCCGGCTTAGATACGCAGTATTTT.

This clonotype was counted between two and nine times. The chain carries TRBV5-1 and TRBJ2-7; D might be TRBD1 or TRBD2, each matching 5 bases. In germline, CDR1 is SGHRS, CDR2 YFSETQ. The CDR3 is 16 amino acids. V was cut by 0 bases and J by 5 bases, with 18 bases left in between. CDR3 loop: CASSLVFSTEGNEQYF. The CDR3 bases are TGCGCCAGCAGCTTGGTGTTTAGTACAGAGGGGAACGAGCAGTACTTC.

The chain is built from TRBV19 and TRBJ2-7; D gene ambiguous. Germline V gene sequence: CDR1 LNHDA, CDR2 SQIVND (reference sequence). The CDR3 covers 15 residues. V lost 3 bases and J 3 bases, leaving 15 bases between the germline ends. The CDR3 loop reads CASSMGLVHDYEQYF. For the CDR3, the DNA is TGTGCCAGTAGTATGGGATTAGTACACGACTACGAGCAGTACTTC.

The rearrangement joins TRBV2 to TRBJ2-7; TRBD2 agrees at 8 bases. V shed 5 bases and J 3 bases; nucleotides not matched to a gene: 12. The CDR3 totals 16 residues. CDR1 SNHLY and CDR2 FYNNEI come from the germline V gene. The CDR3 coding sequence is TGTGCCAGCAGTTTCAGTCAAGCGGGGGCCGGCTACGAGCAGTACGTC. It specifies CASSFSQAGAGYEQYV.

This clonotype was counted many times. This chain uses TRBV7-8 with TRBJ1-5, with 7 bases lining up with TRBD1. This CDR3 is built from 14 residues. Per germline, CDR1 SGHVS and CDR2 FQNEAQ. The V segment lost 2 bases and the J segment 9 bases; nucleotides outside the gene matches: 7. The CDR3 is CASSLRRGQPPQHF. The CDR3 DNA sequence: TGTGCCAGCAGCTTAAGGAGGGGGCAACCGCCCCAGCATTTT.

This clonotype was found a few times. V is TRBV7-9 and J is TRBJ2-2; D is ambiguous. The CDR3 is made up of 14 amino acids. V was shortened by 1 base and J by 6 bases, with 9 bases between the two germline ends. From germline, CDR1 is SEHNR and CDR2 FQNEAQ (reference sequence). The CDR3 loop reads CASSLETGAGELFF. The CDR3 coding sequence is TGTGCCAGCAGCTTAGAAACTGGGGCCGGGGAGCTGTTTTTT.